The rows below give T cell receptor beta chains drawn from one sample of a study of Ad26.COV2.S vaccination and SARS-CoV-2 variants. Data came from immunoSEQ multiplex PCR; TCRdb stores just in-frame clones and leaves some out. The data contain over 200,000 clones, around 89% of them singletons. The sequenced sample was peripheral blood, obtained in a trial of Ad26.COV2.S vaccine versus placebo. Source of these receptors: a person between 18 and 60 years old who received the Ad26.COV2.S COVID-19 vaccine or a placebo. Both conserved end residues are part of each CDR3. D genes are given only for firm matches. The size entry is marked missing in some rows and otherwise reads once, few, many or a size class.

cdr3_nt cdr3_aa j_call d_call clone_size v_call
TGTGCCAGCAGGCAGTATAGCAATCAGCCCCAGCATTTT CASRQYSNQPQHF TRBJ1-5 . . TRBV12-3/TRBV12-4
TGCGCCAGCAGCTGGGAGGTGGAGCAGTACTTC CASSWEVEQYF TRBJ2-7 . . TRBV5-1
TGTGCCAGCAGCACCCTGGGGGGGGCGTCGATAGTCACTGAAGCTTTCTTT CASSTLGGASIVTEAFF TRBJ1-1 . few TRBV9
TGTGCCAGCAGCTTAGACCAGGTCTTGGAGACCCAGTACTTC CASSLDQVLETQYF TRBJ2-5 . . TRBV7-8
TGTGCCAGCACCCTAACTACAGGGGCTTCACCCCTCCACTTT CASTLTTGASPLHF TRBJ1-6 TRBD1 . TRBV6-6
TGTGCCAGCAGTCCGATCGGGGGAGGCACTGAAGCTTTCTTT CASSPIGGGTEAFF TRBJ1-1 . once TRBV6-5
TGTGCCAGCAGCGCAGGGACAGGGAAAGAGACCCAGTACTTC CASSAGTGKETQYF TRBJ2-5 TRBD1 . TRBV7-9
TGTGCCAGCAGCGTATCTGTCGGGACAGTAGCGGTTGGGCCCTACGAGCAGTACTTC CASSVSVGTVAVGPYEQYF TRBJ2-7 . . TRBV9
TGTGCCAGCTCACCAAAGGGGACAGACGATGGCTACACCTTC CASSPKGTDDGYTF TRBJ1-2 TRBD1 . TRBV18
TGTGCCAGCAGCCATTCAGCGGTCTTAAAGGAGACCCAGTACTTC CASSHSAVLKETQYF TRBJ2-5 . . TRBV3-1/TRBV3-2
TGTGCCAGCAGCTTGGCCCCACAGGGAGGGATGGAGACCCAGTACTTC CASSLAPQGGMETQYF TRBJ2-5 . . TRBV5-5
TGTGCCAGCAGTGAAGACAGGGGAGGAAACACCATATATTTT CASSEDRGGNTIYF TRBJ1-3 TRBD1 few TRBV6-1
TGTGCCAGCAGTTTTCAGGGGCCCGGGGAGCTGTTTTTT CASSFQGPGELFF TRBJ2-2 . . TRBV27
TGTGCCAGCAGCTTAGTTGGCGGCCCCTCCTACGAGCAGTACTTC CASSLVGGPSYEQYF TRBJ2-7 . . TRBV7-2
TGTGCCAGCAGTTACAGCGTCTCTGGAAACACCATATATTTT CASSYSVSGNTIYF TRBJ1-3 . . TRBV6-5
TGTGCCAGCAGCCCCTGGGACAGGGGCGGCTATGGCTACACCTTC CASSPWDRGGYGYTF TRBJ1-2 TRBD1 . TRBV9
TGTGCCAGCAGTTCCGCCCGGACCTTCTACGAGCAGTACTTC CASSSARTFYEQYF TRBJ2-7 . . TRBV6-2/TRBV6-3
TGTGCCAGCAGTGAAGGGTGGAGGGAAGCTTTCTTT CASSEGWREAFF TRBJ1-1 . . TRBV6-1
TGTGCCAGCAGCAGAGTAGCGGAGAGCTCCTACAATGAGCAGTTCTTC CASSRVAESSYNEQFF TRBJ2-1 . . TRBV7-9
TGCGCCAGCAGTACCTCCGGGGGAACCTACAATGAGCAGTTCTTC CASSTSGGTYNEQFF TRBJ2-1 . . TRBV10-1
TGTGCCATCAGGGACATATCAGGAAACTCCTACGAGCAGTACTTC CAIRDISGNSYEQYF TRBJ2-7 . . TRBV10-3
TGCAGTGCTAGTGAAGTGCGGCCTGAGGGGTATGGCTACACCTTC CSASEVRPEGYGYTF TRBJ1-2 . once TRBV20-1
TGTGCCAGCACCACTCCCCAGCGGGGGGGCTCTCGGCAGTTCTTC CASTTPQRGGSRQFF TRBJ2-1 TRBD2 . TRBV28
TGTGCCAGCAGCCAAGATCGCGTGGGTACGCAGTATTTT CASSQDRVGTQYF TRBJ2-3 . once TRBV4-2
TGTGCCAGCAGTCCAGGCAAGGGTTGGGACACCGGGGAGCTGTTTTTT CASSPGKGWDTGELFF TRBJ2-2 . once TRBV9
TGTGCTAGTGGTTCGGACGGCCGACAAGATGGTGGGCCCCAGCATTTT CASGSDGRQDGGPQHF TRBJ1-5 . . TRBV12-5
TGTGCCATCAGTTCAAGACTAGCGGGAGGCTACAATGAGCAGTTCTTC CAISSRLAGGYNEQFF TRBJ2-1 TRBD2 once TRBV10-3
TGTGCCAGCAGTTTAGGAGCCCAGCTGGAGCAGTTCTTC CASSLGAQLEQFF TRBJ2-1 . . TRBV28
TGTGCCAGCAGTGAACTCCACGGGCCCGCCTACGAGCAGTACTTC CASSELHGPAYEQYF TRBJ2-7 . . TRBV6-1
TGTGCCAGCAGACCCCATGGGGGCGCCGGTGAAAAACTGTTTTTT CASRPHGGAGEKLFF TRBJ1-4 . . TRBV28
TGTGCCAGCAGTCCCGCGGGACTAGCGGGGGGATGGTACCAAGAGACCCAGTACTTC CASSPAGLAGGWYQETQYF TRBJ2-5 TRBD2 . TRBV28
TGTGCCAGCAGCTTAGTTCCGCTCTCTGGGGCCAACGTCCTGACTTTC CASSLVPLSGANVLTF TRBJ2-6 . once TRBV7-2
TGCAGTGCTAGTGTATCACAGGGGATCTACGAGCAGTACTTC CSASVSQGIYEQYF TRBJ2-7 TRBD1 . TRBV20-1
TGTGCCAGCAGCCAAGATAATAGAAGGCAGTATTTT CASSQDNRRQYF TRBJ2-3 . . TRBV4-2
TGTGCCTGGAGCTTTTCGGGGTCCGGGGAGCTGTTTTTT CAWSFSGSGELFF TRBJ2-2 . . TRBV30
TGTGCCAGCAGCCGGGGGCTAGCGGGAGATCGGGAGACCCAGTACTTC CASSRGLAGDRETQYF TRBJ2-5 TRBD2 . TRBV7-3
TGTGCCAGCAGCTTTCGGGAATCTGAAGCTTTCTTT CASSFRESEAFF TRBJ1-1 . . TRBV11-1
TGTGCCAGCAGCTCCCACCCGGGAGAGACCCAGTACTTC CASSSHPGETQYF TRBJ2-5 . . TRBV3-1/TRBV3-2
TGTGCCTGGAGTGTACCCGGGGGTCAATACAATGAGCAGTTCTTC CAWSVPGGQYNEQFF TRBJ2-1 . . TRBV30
TGTGCCAGCAGCCCAGGGACCATAACCGGCTTTCGAACTAATGAAAAACTGTTTTTT CASSPGTITGFRTNEKLFF TRBJ1-4 . . TRBV3-1/TRBV3-2
TGTGCCAGCAGTACCAGAGGCAGGGAGACCCAGTACTTC CASSTRGRETQYF TRBJ2-5 . once TRBV28
TGTGCCAGCAGAGCCTCGGGGCAGGGCACTGAAGCTTTCTTT CASRASGQGTEAFF TRBJ1-1 . once TRBV27
TGTGCCATCAGTGAGTCGAGGGGCAGCTCCGGTGGTGGCTACACCTTC CAISESRGSSGGGYTF TRBJ1-2 . . TRBV10-3
TGCGCCAGCAGCTCGTCAGGGGTTCGCAACACTGAAGCTTTCTTT CASSSSGVRNTEAFF TRBJ1-1 . few TRBV5-1
TGTGCCAGCCGGCGCTATGAGCAGTTCTTC CASRRYEQFF TRBJ2-1 . . TRBV6-5
TGTGCCAGTGTCCGGGACACCTCTTACGCGAACACCGGGGAGCTGTTTTTT CASVRDTSYANTGELFF TRBJ2-2 . . TRBV19
TGTGCCAGTAGTATCCTCCGAGGGGCTGTGAACACTGAAGCTTTCTTT CASSILRGAVNTEAFF TRBJ1-1 . . TRBV19
TGTGCCAGCAGTTGGACCTCTAACTCTGGAAACACCATATATTTT CASSWTSNSGNTIYF TRBJ1-3 . . TRBV27
TGTGCCAGCAGTACCTCTGGGGTAAAAAACATTCAGTACTTC CASSTSGVKNIQYF TRBJ2-4 . . TRBV28
TGTGCCAGCAGCTCCGAAGGGACTGCCCCCACAGATACGCAGTATTTT CASSSEGTAPTDTQYF TRBJ2-3 . . TRBV7-9
TGTGCCAGCAGTTCCACGATCCCTCCAACCGGGACAGGGGTTTTTGGTAATGAAAAACTGTTTTTT CASSSTIPPTGTGVFGNEKLFF TRBJ1-4 TRBD1 . TRBV28
TGTGCCAGCAGTCCTGCAACGCACGAAAACTATGGCTACACCTTC CASSPATHENYGYTF TRBJ1-2 . . TRBV27
TGTGCCAGCTCCCTCTCCGGGGGGCGGAGCTCCTACAATGAGCAGTTCTTC CASSLSGGRSSYNEQFF TRBJ2-1 . . TRBV18